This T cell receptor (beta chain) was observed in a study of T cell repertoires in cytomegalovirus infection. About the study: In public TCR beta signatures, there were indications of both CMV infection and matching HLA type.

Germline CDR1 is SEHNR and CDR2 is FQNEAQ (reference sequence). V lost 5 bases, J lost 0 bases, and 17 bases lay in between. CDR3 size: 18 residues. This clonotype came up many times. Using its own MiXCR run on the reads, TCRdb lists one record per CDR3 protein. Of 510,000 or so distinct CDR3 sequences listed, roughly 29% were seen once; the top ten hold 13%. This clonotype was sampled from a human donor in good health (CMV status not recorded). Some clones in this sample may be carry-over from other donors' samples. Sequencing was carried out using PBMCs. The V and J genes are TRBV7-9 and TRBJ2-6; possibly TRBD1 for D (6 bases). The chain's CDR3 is CASSTRQARGSGANVLTF. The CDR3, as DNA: TGTGCCAGCAGCACCAGACAGGCCCGAGGCTCTGGGGCCAACGTCCTGACTTTC.